Listed here are 21 T cell receptor beta chains from one sample, sequenced in a study of vaccination and CD4 T cells after COVID-19. Indicated treatment: approximately nine-day PBMC culture with coronavirus spike peptide pools or control peptides (ViraFEST assay). What these receptors recognize is not known. The Oncomine TCR Beta short-read assay was applied to DNA of cultured CD4+ T cells. TCRdb reprocessed the PCR reads with MiXCR, giving one entry per CDR3 protein. The sample yields about 19,000 distinct CDR3 sequences, around three fifths seen once. The source material was CD4+ T cells from blood, cultured in vitro. Receptors were obtained from a human donor who had recovered from COVID-19.

The rearrangement joins TRBV27 to TRBJ2-3; perhaps TRBD1 as D (5 bases). From germline, CDR1 is MNHEY and CDR2 SMNVEV (reference sequence). Trimming removed 0 bases at V and 3 bases at J, with 13 bases between. CDR3 size: 16 residues. The DNA of the CDR3 is TGTGCCAGCAGTTTATCGGTATGGGGCTCGACAGATACGCAGTATTTT. The encoded protein is CASSLSVWGSTDTQYF.

This chain links TRBV19 with TRBJ1-5; 10 bases are a match to TRBD1. The V segment lost 2 bases and the J segment 5 bases; nucleotides outside the gene matches: 6. This CDR3 comprises 16 residues. CDR1 is LNHDA, CDR2 SQIVND, per germline (reference sequence). This chain's CDR3 is CASSILGQGRYQPQHF. In DNA form, the CDR3 reads TGTGCCAGTAGTATATTGGGACAGGGGAGGTATCAGCCCCAGCATTTT.

The rearrangement uses TRBV12-3 or TRBV12-4 and TRBJ1-5; D remains ambiguous. CDR3 length: 16 amino acids. Trimming shortened V by 2 bases and J by 4 bases, and 15 bases separated the two germline ends. CDR3 in DNA: TGTGCCAGCAGTTTAAATGGGCCACAATCTAATCAGCCCCAGCATTTT. Amino acids: CASSLNGPQSNQPQHF.

The chain recombines TRBV2 with TRBJ2-1; no firm D call. The CDR3 loop spans 12 amino acids. CDR1 and CDR2 from the germline V gene are SNHLY and FYNNEI. Trimming pared 6 bases from V and 5 bases from J, leaving 8 bases between. CDR3 loop: CASSFGNNEQFF. CDR3 DNA: TGTGCCAGCAGCTTCGGTAACAATGAGCAGTTCTTC.

The chain is built from TRBV10-2 and TRBJ1-1; no reliable D call. The V end was cut by 6 bases, the J end by 1 base, with 15 bases between. The CDR3 is made up of 15 amino acids. Germline lookup yields CDR1 WSHSY and CDR2 SAAADI. The CDR3 coding sequence is TGCGCCAGCAGCTTCACGATAGACCCGAACACTGAAGCTTTCTTT. Translating it yields CASSFTIDPNTEAFF.

This clonotype is classed as medium-sized (0.01 to 0.1%). The chain is built from TRBV18 and TRBJ1-1; D remains unclear. The CDR3 contains 14 residues. Germline lookup yields CDR1 KGHSH and CDR2 LQKENI. The V end lost 3 bases, the J end lost 8 bases, and 16 bases lay between the germline ends. CDR3 sequence reads: CASSPPGSPFEAFF. CDR3 coding DNA: TGTGCCAGCTCACCCCCGGGAAGCCCATTCGAAGCTTTCTTT.

The V and J genes are TRBV7-9 and TRBJ1-4; D is unresolved. V lost 1 base to trimming and J lost 7 bases, with 7 bases between them. Germline values: CDR1 SEHNR, CDR2 FQNEAQ (reference sequence). This CDR3 spans 13 amino acids. In nucleotides, the CDR3 is TGTGCCAGCAGCTTAGGCCCGGCTGAAAAACTGTTTTTT. It codes for CASSLGPAEKLFF. Using reference TRBV7-9 and TRBJ1-4 for the parts outside the CDR3, the full variable domain is DTGVSQNPRHKITKRGQNVTFRCDPISEHNRLYWYRQTLGQGPEFLTYFQNEAQLEKSRLLSDRFSAERPKGSFSTLEIQRTEQGDSAMYLCASSLGPAEKLFFGSGTQLSVL.

The CDR3, as DNA: TGTGCCAGCAGTTTAAGGCCCATGGGGACAGGGATCGAAAAACTGTTTTTT. This translates into CASSLRPMGTGIEKLFF. The rearrangement uses TRBV27 and TRBJ1-4, with 9 positions matching TRBD1. The junction had 12 bases not matched to a gene; V was cut back by 2 bases and J by 8 bases. This CDR3 is 17 amino acids long. CDR1 is MNHEY and CDR2 is SMNVEV in the germline V gene (reference sequence).

The chain is built from TRBV20-1 and TRBJ2-1; D unclear. This CDR3 has 15 amino acids. V lost 0 bases, J lost 9 bases, and 18 bases lay in between. The V gene's germline CDR1 is DFQATT and CDR2 SNEGSKA (reference sequence). CDR3 sequence (DNA): TGCAGTGCTAGAGAATGGTCTCTCAACCTCCGTGAGCAGTTCTTC. Translation gives CSAREWSLNLREQFF.

This chain joins TRBV28 and TRBJ1-2; TRBD1 agrees at 9 bases. The CDR3 is 14 amino acids. J was trimmed by 8 bases and V by 2 bases; bases with no gene match: 6. CDR1 and CDR2 from the germline V gene are MDHEN and SYDVKM. The CDR3 spells CASSLGGQGRGYTF. CDR3 sequence (DNA): TGTGCCAGCAGTTTAGGGGGACAGGGTCGGGGCTACACCTTC.

The CDR3 loop is CASSKLREVAFF. The CDR3 bases are TGTGCCAGTAGTAAGTTAAGGGAAGTAGCTTTCTTT. V gene TRBV19 combines with J gene TRBJ1-1; D gene ambiguous. Trimming stripped 4 bases from V and 10 bases from J, with 13 bases between. This CDR3 has 12 amino acids. CDR1 LNHDA and CDR2 SQIVND come from the germline V gene (reference sequence).

The rearrangement uses TRBV9 and TRBJ2-7, with TRBD1 identical over 9 bases. The CDR3 is made up of 14 amino acids. V trimming: 1 base; J trimming: 4 bases; junction bases outside the gene matches: 3. From germline, CDR1 is SGDLS and CDR2 YYNGEE. The CDR3, as DNA: TGTGCCAGCAGCGTATCGGGACAGGGTTACGAGCAGTACTTC. Protein sequence: CASSVSGQGYEQYF.

This clonotype was found a few times. The rearrangement uses TRBV2 and TRBJ2-7; D perhaps matches TRBD2 (6 bases). The CDR3 extends over 11 amino acids. V shed 7 bases and J shed 8 bases, with 12 bases lying between them. Germline values: CDR1 SNHLY, CDR2 FYNNEI. DNA for the CDR3: TGTGCCAGCATCCGGGAGTTCAAGCAGTACTTC. It encodes CASIREFKQYF. Variable domain in full (rest from reference TRBV2 and TRBJ2-7): EPEVTQTPSHQVTQMGQEVILRCVPISNHLYFYWYRQILGQKVEFLVSFYNNEISEKSEIFDDQFSVERPDGSNFTLKIRSTKLEDSAMYFCASIREFKQYFGPGTRLTVT.

The chain employs TRBV11-2 and TRBJ2-6; unclear D gene. The CDR3 sequence is 16 residues long. V dropped 0 bases and J dropped 0 bases, with 6 bases sitting between them. Germline values: CDR1 SGHAT, CDR2 FQNNGV. The CDR3 is CASSLEGSSGANVLTF. In DNA, the CDR3 is TGTGCCAGCAGCTTAGAGGGTTCCTCTGGGGCCAACGTCCTGACTTTC.

This clonotype was counted between two and nine times. The junction does not match germline at one end; this may be a read error. J is TRBJ1-5 and V is TRBV6-1, with D hard to call. The V gene's germline CDR1 is MNHNS and CDR2 SASEGT. The CDR3 spans 9 residues. In DNA form, the CDR3 reads TGTGCCAGCAACAACCCCCACGCCTTT. This gives the protein CASNNPHAF.

The CDR3 nucleotides are TGCAGTGCTAGAAGGGGTATGGCGGGACCCTCCTACAATGAGCAGTTCTTC. This codes for CSARRGMAGPSYNEQFF. The J gene is TRBJ2-1, the V gene TRBV20-1, with a tentative D call TRBD2 (6 bases). The CDR3 spans 17 residues. V was clipped by 2 bases and J by 0 bases, with 17 bases between them. Germline CDR1 is DFQATT and CDR2 is SNEGSKA (reference sequence).

The sample holds one count of this clonotype. This sequence joins TRBV27 and TRBJ2-3; D not certain. Trimming stripped 6 bases from V and 0 bases from J, with 16 bases between. Germline CDR1 and CDR2: MNHEY and SMNVEV (reference sequence). The CDR3 is 16 residues long. CDR3 loop: CASRIGSRSSTDTQYF. The CDR3 DNA is TGTGCCAGCAGGATAGGTAGTCGGAGCAGCACAGATACGCAGTATTTT.

This clonotype was seen just once. The chain uses TRBV4-1 and TRBJ1-2; no definite D call. Germline CDR1 MGHRA, CDR2 YSYEKL. This CDR3 comprises 18 residues. Trimming took off 0 bases at V and 2 bases at J, with 19 bases between the two ends. This CDR3 is CASSQDYIGRRKNYGYTF. CDR3 DNA: TGCGCCAGCAGCCAAGATTATATTGGCAGGAGAAAGAACTATGGCTACACCTTC.

A few counts support this clonotype. The J gene is TRBJ2-5, the V gene TRBV20-1, with a tentative D call TRBD1 (6 bases). This CDR3 spans 14 amino acids. Germline CDR1 is DFQATT and CDR2 is SNEGSKA (reference sequence). The CDR3 region has the DNA TGCGGGGGCGTCTCCGCATTGTACCAAGAGACCCAGTACTTC. Encoded protein: CGGVSALYQETQYF.

Only one count was recorded for this clonotype. V usage is TRBV29-1 and J usage is TRBJ1-2; TRBD1 aligns across 8 bases. The CDR3 consists of 13 residues. From germline, CDR1 is SQVTM and CDR2 ANQGSEA. Trimming cost V 4 bases and J 7 bases; bases outside gene matches: 8. The CDR3 DNA reads TGCAGCGTTGTACTCGACAGGGGTGGTGGCTACACCTTC. Translating gives CSVVLDRGGGYTF.

The chain employs TRBV24-1 and TRBJ2-2, with a tentative D call TRBD1 (5 bases). Trimming cost V 4 bases and J 3 bases, with 14 bases left between them. In germline, CDR1 is KGHDR, CDR2 SFDVKD. CDR3 size: 16 residues. Here the CDR3 DNA reads TGTGCCACCAGTGACCCAGCTAGGGGCGACACCGGGGAGCTGTTTTTT. Translating gives CATSDPARGDTGELFF.